The T cell receptor (beta chain) described here comes from a study of spatial heterogeneity in lung cancer. Across the study: Donation came from around 72 patients with untreated early-stage non-small cell lung cancer. Taken at a median of around 2 years after resection, follow-up PBMC samples underwent sequencing when available. An average of more than ten raw reads was observed per unique TCR and UMI combination. Study conclusions and caveats: Compared with follow-up, resection was when ubiquitous expanded tumor TCRs appeared in blood more.

This clonotype was seen at least ten times. Its antigen is as yet unknown. TCRdb ran MiXCR on the 5' RACE reads and lists one entry per CDR3 protein. This table holds some 120,000 distinct CDR3 sequences, 9% to 15% found once. Stated time point: blood at routine non-recurrence follow-up after resection. Sequencing covered unsorted whole RNA taken from tumor, nontumor lung or frozen PBMC. The germline CDR1 and CDR2 sequences are LGHNA and YSLEER. This CDR3 comprises 15 residues. Trimming pared 5 bases from V and 7 bases from J, leaving 20 bases between. This sample comprised PBMCs, obtained at follow-up. The chain uses TRBV4-3 and TRBJ1-2, with a possible D match to TRBD1 (5 bases). The receptor comes from a male donor with early-stage non-small cell lung cancer. In DNA form, the CDR3 reads TGCGCCAGCAGCTACGGACAAGAAGTCTCTTCTGGCTACACCTTC. Protein: CASSYGQEVSSGYTF.